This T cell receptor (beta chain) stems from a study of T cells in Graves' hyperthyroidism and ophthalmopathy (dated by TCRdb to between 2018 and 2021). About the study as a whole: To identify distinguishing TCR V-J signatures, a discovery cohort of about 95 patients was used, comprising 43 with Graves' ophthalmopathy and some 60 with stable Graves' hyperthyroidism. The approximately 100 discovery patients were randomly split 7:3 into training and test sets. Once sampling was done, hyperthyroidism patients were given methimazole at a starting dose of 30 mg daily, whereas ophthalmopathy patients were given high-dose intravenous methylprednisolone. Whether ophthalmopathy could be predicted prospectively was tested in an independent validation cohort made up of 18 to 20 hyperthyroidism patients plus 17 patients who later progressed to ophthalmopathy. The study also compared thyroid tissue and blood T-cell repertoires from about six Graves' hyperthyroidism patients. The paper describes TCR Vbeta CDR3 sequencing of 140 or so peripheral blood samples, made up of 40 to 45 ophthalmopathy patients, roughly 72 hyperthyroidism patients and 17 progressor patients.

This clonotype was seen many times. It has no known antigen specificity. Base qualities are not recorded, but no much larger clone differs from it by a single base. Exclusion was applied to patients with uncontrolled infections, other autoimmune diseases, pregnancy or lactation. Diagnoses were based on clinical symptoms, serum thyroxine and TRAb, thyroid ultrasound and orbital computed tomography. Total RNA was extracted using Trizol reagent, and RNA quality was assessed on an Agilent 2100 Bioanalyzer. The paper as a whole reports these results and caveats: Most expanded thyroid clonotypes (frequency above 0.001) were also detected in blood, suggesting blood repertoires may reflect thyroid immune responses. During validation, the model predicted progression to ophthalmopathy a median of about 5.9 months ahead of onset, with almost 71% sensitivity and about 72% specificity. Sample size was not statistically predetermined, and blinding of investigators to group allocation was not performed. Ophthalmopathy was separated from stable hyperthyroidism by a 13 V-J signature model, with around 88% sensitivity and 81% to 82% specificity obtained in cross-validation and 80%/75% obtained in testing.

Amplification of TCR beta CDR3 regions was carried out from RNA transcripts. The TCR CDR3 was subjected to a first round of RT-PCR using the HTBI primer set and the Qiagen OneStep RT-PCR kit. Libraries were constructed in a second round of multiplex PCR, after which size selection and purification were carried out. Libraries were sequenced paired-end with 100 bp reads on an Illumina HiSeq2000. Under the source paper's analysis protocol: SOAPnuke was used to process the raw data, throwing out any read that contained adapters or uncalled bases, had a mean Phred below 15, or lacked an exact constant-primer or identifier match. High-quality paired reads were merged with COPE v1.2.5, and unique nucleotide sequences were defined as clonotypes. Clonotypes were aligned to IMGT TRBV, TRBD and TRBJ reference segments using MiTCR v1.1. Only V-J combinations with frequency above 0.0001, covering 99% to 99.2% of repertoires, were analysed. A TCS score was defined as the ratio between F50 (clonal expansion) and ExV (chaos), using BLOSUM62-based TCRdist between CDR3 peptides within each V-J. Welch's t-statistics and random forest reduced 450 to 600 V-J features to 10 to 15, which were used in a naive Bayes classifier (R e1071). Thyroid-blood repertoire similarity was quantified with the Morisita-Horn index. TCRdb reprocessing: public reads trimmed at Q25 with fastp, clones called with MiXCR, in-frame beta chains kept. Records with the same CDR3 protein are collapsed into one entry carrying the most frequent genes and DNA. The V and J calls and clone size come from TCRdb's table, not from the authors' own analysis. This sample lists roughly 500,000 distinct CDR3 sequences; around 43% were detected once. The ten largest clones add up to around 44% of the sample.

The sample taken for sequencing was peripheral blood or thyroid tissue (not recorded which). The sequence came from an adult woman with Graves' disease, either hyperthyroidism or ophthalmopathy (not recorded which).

The CDR3 region: CASSPGLVRDEETQYF. The DNA sequence follows: TGCGCCAGCAGCCCTGGACTAGTTAGGGATGAAGAGACCCAGTACTTC. The chain is assembled from TRBV5-1 and TRBJ2-5; TRBD2 agrees with 7 junctional bases. At the junction V is shortened by 4 bases and J by 3 bases; bases outside the gene matches: 12. The CDR3 numbers 16 residues from cysteine through phenylalanine. Only the CDR3 DNA is retained, 48 bases long and in frame from the first base. CDR1 and CDR2, per the germline V gene, are SGHRS and YFSETQ.